The following is a T cell receptor beta chain sequence with its context. Trimming took off 5 bases at V and 14 bases at J, with 20 bases between the two ends. The CDR3 runs 13 residues. Germline values: CDR1 LGHDT, CDR2 YNNKEL (reference sequence). The authors' processing: Amplifying reference gene primers gave estimates of nucleated cell counts. Sequencing was performed with immunoSEQ multiplex PCR; in TCRdb, only in-frame clones are kept and a portion is missing. Clone size and the V and J calls come from that table; the DNA yielded D and trimming. The table lists around 70,000 clones, around 83% of them singletons. These data are taken from a study of blood T cell repertoires in COVID-19. Study-level background: Both acute and convalescent COVID-19 samples were obtained from the United States, Italy and Spain. The cDNA or gDNA used as material had been derived from T cells, B-cell-depleted T cells, or PBMCs.

Sequenced: peripheral blood. The source of this sequence is an elderly man with acute or convalescent COVID-19. V is TRBV3-1 (or the pseudogene TRBV3-2) and J is TRBJ2-3; D ambiguous. The CDR3 spells CASSKGRQVPPYF. For the CDR3, the DNA is TGTGCCAGCAGCAAAGGTCGTCAGGTCCCTCCGTATTTT.